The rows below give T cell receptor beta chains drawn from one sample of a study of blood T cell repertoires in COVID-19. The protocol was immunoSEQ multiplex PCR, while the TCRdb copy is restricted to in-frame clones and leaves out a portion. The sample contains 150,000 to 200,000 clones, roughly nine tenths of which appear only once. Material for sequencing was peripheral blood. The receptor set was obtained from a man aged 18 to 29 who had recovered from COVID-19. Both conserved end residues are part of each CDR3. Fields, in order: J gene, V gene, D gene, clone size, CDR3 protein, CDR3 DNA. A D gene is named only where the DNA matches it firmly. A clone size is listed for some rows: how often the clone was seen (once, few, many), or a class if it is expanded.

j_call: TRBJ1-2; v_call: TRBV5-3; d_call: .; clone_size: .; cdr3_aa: CARSLSVGYTF; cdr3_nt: TGTGCCAGAAGCTTGTCGGTAGGCTACACCTTC
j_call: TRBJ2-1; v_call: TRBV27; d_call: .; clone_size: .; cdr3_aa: CASSPNIFDSRKRNEQFF; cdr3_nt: TGTGCCAGCAGTCCAAATATATTCGACAGTCGGAAGCGCAATGAGCAGTTCTTC
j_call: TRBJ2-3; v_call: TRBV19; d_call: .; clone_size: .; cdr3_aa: CASSIDLGLITDTQYF; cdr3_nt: TGTGCCAGTAGTATAGATCTTGGACTTATCACAGATACGCAGTATTTT
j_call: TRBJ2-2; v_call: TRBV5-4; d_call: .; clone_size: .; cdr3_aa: CASRQFTGELFF; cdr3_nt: TGTGCCAGCCGACAATTCACCGGGGAGCTGTTTTTT
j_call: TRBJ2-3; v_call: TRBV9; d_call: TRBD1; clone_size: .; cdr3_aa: CASSVGQGVGTQYF; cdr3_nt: TGTGCCAGCAGCGTAGGTCAGGGGGTCGGTACGCAGTATTTT
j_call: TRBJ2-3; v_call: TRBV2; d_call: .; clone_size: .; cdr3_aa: CASSDGSSDTQYF; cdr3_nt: TGTGCCAGCAGTGATGGTAGCAGTGATACGCAGTATTTT
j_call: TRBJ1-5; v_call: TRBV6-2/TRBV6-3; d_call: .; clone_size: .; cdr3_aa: CASSYSGGGSAQVQPQHF; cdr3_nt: TGTGCCAGCAGTTACTCCGGGGGGGGGTCTGCCCAGGTTCAGCCCCAGCATTTT
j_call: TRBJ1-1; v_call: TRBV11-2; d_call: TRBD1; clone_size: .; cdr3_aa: CASSGGTGIRGWTEAFF; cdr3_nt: TGTGCCAGCAGTGGGGGGACAGGGATAAGAGGGTGGACTGAAGCTTTCTTT
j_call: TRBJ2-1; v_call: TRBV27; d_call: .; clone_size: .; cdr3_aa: CATSGEDVRNEQFF; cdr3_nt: TGTGCCACCTCTGGAGAGGATGTGCGCAATGAGCAGTTCTTC
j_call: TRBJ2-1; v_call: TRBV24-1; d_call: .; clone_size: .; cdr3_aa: CATSDFRGTYNEQFF; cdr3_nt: TGTGCCACCAGTGATTTTAGGGGAACCTACAATGAGCAGTTCTTC
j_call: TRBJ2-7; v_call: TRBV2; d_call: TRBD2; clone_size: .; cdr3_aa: CASVPLAEAYEQYF; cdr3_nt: TGTGCCAGCGTGCCACTAGCGGAGGCCTACGAGCAGTACTTC
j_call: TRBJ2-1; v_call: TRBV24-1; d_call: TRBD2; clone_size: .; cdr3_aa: CATSDPGLAGDEQFF; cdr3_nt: TGTGCCACCAGTGATCCAGGACTAGCGGGAGATGAGCAGTTCTTC
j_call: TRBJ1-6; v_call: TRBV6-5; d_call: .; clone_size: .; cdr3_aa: CASSYDIVRISPLHF; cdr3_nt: TGTGCCAGCAGTTACGATATTGTGAGGATTTCACCCCTCCACTTT
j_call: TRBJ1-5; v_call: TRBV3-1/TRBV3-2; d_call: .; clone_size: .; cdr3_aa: CASSLQGINQPQHF; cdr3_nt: TGTGCCAGCAGCCTTCAGGGCATCAATCAGCCCCAGCATTTT
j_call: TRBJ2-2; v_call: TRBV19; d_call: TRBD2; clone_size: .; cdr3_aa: CASGTSGSNTGELFF; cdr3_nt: TGTGCCAGTGGGACTAGCGGGAGTAACACCGGGGAGCTGTTTTTT
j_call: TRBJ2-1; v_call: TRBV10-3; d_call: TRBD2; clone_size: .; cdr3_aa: CAISKLAGAANEQFF; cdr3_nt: TGTGCCATCAGTAAACTAGCGGGAGCTGCCAATGAGCAGTTCTTC
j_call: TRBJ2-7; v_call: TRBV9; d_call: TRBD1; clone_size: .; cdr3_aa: CASSAGTGVLEQYF; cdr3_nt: TGTGCCAGCAGCGCCGGGACAGGGGTGCTCGAGCAGTACTTC
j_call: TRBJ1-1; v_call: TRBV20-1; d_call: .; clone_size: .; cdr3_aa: CSARVYGEAFF; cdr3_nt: TGCAGTGCTAGAGTCTATGGTGAAGCTTTCTTT
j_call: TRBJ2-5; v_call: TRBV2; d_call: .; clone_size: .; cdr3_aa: CASSGYRVETQYF; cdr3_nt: TGTGCCAGCAGTGGATACAGGGTGGAGACCCAGTACTTC
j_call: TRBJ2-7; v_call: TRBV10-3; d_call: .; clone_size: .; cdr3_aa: CAISGGQGRSYEQYF; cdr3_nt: TGTGCCATCAGTGGTGGGCAGGGGCGCTCCTACGAGCAGTACTTC
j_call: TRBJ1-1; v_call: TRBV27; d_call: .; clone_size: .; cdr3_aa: CASRGLLVNTEAFF; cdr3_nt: TGTGCCAGCAGGGGACTCCTGGTGAACACTGAAGCTTTCTTT
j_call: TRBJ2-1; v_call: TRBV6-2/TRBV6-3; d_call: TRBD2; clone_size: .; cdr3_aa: CASSMGLAVEQFF; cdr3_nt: TGTGCCAGCAGTATGGGACTAGCGGTGGAGCAGTTCTTC
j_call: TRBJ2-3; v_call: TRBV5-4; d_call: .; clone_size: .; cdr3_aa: CASSLGGQDTQYF; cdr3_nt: TGTGCCAGCAGCTTGGGCGGGCAGGATACGCAGTATTTT
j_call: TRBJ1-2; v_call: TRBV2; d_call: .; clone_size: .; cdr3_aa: CASSETRGMGGYTF; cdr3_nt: TGTGCCAGCAGTGAAACCAGGGGAATGGGAGGCTACACCTTC
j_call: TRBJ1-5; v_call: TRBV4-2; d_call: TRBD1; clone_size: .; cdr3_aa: CASSQVYRGDQPQHF; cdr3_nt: TGTGCCAGCAGCCAAGTATACAGGGGGGATCAGCCCCAGCATTTT
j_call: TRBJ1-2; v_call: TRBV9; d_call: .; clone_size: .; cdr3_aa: CASSVSGETYGYTF; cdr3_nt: TGTGCCAGCAGCGTATCCGGGGAAACATATGGCTACACCTTC
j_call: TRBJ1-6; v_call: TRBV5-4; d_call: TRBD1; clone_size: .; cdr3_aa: CASSTRGGGKNSPLHF; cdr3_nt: TGTGCCAGCAGCACGCGTGGAGGGGGCAAAAATTCACCCCTCCACTTT
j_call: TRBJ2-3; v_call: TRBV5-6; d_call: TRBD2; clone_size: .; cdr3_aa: CASSRWTSGITDTQYF; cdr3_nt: TGTGCCAGCAGCCGCTGGACTAGCGGGATAACAGATACGCAGTATTTT
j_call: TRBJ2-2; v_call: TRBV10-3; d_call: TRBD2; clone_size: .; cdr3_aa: CAIRLAGGPSNTGELFF; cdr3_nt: TGTGCCATCAGGCTAGCGGGAGGGCCCTCGAACACCGGGGAGCTGTTTTTT
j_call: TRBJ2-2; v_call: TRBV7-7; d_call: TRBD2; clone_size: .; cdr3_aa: CASSAHPGLAGELFF; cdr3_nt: TGTGCTAGCAGCGCCCATCCGGGACTAGCGGGGGAGCTGTTTTTT
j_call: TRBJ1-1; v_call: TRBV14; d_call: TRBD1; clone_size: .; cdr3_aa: CASSPDRVEAFF; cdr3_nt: TGTGCCAGCAGCCCCGACAGGGTTGAAGCTTTCTTT
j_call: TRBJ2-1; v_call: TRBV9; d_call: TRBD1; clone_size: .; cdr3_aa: CASSVKGGQYNEQFF; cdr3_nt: TGTGCCAGCAGCGTAAAAGGGGGCCAGTACAATGAGCAGTTCTTC
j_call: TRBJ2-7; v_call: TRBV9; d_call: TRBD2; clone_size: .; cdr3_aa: CASSAGLATYEQYF; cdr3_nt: TGTGCCAGCAGCGCGGGACTAGCGACCTACGAGCAGTACTTC
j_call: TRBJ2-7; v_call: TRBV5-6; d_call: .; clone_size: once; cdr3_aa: CASSLDGGATSYEQYF; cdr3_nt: TGTGCCAGCAGCTTGGACGGGGGAGCAACATCCTACGAGCAGTACTTC
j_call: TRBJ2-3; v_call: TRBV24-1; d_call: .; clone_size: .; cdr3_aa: CATSGIQGSGMSTDTQYF; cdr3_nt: TGTGCCACCAGTGGCATCCAGGGGAGCGGGATGAGCACAGATACGCAGTATTTT
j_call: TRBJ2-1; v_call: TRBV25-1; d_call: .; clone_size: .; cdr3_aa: CASSVLDNEQFF; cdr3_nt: TGTGCCAGCAGTGTCTTAGACAATGAGCAGTTCTTC
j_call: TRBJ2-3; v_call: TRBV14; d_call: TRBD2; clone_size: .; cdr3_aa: CASSPTGLAAYSTDTQYF; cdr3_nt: TGTGCCAGCAGCCCGACAGGACTAGCGGCTTATAGCACAGATACGCAGTATTTT
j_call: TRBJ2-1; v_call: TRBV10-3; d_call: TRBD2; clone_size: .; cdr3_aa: CAISPGLAGDYAYNEQFF; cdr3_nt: TGTGCCATCAGTCCGGGACTAGCGGGAGACTATGCCTACAATGAGCAGTTCTTC
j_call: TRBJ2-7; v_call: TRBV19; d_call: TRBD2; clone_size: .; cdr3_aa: CASSIGGASEQYF; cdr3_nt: TGTGCCAGTAGTATCGGGGGGGCCTCCGAGCAGTACTTC
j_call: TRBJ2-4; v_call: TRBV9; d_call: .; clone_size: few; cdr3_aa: CASSVGEPLAKNIQYF; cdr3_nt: TGTGCCAGCAGCGTAGGAGAACCATTAGCCAAAAACATTCAGTACTTC
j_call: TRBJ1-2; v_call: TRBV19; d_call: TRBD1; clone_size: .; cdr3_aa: CASSSGRGTRGYTF; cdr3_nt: TGTGCCAGTAGTTCTGGCAGGGGGACGAGAGGCTACACCTTC
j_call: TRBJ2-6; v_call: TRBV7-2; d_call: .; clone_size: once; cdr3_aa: CASSLRVSSGANVLTF; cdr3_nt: TGTGCCAGCAGCCTGAGGGTGAGCTCTGGGGCCAACGTCCTGACTTTC
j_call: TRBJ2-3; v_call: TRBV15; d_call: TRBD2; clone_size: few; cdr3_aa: CATSRDDLAGGGTDTQYF; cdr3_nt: TGTGCCACCAGCAGAGATGATTTGGCGGGAGGAGGGACAGATACGCAGTATTTT
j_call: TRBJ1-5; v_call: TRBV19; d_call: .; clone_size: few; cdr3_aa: CASSFTQAGNQPQHF; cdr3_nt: TGTGCCAGTAGTTTTACTCAGGCTGGGAATCAGCCCCAGCATTTT
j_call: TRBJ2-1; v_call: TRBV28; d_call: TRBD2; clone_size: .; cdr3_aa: CASRGWREGLWDEQFF; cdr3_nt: TGTGCCAGCAGAGGTTGGCGGGAGGGCCTTTGGGATGAGCAGTTCTTC
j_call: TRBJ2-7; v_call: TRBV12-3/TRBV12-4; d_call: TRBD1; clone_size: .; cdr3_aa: CASRGDRDYEQYF; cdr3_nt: TGTGCCAGCAGAGGGGACAGGGACTACGAGCAGTACTTC
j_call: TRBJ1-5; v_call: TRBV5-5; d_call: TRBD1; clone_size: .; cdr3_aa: CASSLVGTAYQPQHF; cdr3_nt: TGTGCCAGCAGCTTGGTCGGGACAGCCTATCAGCCCCAGCATTTT
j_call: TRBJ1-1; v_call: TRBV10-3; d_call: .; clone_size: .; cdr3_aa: CAISEGRSSEAFF; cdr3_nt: TGTGCCATCAGTGAGGGCAGGTCTTCTGAAGCTTTCTTT
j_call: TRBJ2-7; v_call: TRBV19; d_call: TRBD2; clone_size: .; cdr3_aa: CASSPRTSLVDEQYF; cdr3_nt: TGTGCCAGTAGTCCTAGGACTAGTTTGGTAGACGAGCAGTACTTC
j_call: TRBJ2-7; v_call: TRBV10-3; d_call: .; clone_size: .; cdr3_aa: CAISESGASYEQYF; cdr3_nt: TGTGCCATCAGTGAGTCAGGGGCCTCCTACGAGCAGTACTTC
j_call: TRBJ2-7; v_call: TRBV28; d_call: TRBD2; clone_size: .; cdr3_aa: CASSRSGGYEQYF; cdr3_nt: TGTGCCAGCAGTCGAAGCGGGGGTTACGAGCAGTACTTC